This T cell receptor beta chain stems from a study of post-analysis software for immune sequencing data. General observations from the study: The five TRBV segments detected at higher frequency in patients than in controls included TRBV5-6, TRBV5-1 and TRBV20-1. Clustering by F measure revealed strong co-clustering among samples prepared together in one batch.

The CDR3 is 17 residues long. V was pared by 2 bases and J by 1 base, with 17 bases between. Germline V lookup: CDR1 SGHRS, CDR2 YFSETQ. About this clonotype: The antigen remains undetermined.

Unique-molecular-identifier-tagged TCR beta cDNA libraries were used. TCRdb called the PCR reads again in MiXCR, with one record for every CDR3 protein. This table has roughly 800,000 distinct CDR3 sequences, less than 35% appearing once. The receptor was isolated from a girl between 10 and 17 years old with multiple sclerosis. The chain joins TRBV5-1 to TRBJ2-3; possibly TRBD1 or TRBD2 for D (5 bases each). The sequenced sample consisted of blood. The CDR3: CASSFGSGWDGTDTQYF. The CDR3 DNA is TGCGCCAGCAGCTTTGGATCAGGGTGGGACGGCACAGATACGCAGTATTTT.